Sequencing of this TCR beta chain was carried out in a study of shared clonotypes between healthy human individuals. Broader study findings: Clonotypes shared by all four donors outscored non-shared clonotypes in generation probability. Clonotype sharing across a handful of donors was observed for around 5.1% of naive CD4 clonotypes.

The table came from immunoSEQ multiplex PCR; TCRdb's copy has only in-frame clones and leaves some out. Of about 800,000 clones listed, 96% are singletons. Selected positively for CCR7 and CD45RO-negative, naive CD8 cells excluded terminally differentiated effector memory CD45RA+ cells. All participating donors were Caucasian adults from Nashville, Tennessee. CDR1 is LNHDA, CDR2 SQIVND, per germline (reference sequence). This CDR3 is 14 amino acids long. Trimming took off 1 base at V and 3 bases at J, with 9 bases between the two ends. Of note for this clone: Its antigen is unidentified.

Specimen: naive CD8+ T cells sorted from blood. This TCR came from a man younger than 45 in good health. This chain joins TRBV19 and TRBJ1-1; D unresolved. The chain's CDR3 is CASSIAGFHTEAFF. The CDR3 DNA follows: TGTGCCAGTAGTATAGCAGGTTTTCACACTGAAGCTTTCTTT.